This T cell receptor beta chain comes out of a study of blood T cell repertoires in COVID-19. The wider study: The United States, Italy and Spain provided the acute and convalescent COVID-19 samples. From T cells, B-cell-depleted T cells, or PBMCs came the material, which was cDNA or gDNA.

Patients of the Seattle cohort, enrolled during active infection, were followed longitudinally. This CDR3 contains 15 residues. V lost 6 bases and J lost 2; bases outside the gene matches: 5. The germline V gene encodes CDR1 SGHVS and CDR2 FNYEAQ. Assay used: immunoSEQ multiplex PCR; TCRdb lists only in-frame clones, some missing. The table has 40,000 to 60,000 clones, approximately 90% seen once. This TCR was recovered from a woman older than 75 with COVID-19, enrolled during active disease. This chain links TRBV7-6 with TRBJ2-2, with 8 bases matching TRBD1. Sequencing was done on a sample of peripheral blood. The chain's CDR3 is CASRSGQGNTGELFF. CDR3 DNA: TGTGCCAGCAGATCCGGACAGGGAAACACCGGGGAGCTGTTTTTT.